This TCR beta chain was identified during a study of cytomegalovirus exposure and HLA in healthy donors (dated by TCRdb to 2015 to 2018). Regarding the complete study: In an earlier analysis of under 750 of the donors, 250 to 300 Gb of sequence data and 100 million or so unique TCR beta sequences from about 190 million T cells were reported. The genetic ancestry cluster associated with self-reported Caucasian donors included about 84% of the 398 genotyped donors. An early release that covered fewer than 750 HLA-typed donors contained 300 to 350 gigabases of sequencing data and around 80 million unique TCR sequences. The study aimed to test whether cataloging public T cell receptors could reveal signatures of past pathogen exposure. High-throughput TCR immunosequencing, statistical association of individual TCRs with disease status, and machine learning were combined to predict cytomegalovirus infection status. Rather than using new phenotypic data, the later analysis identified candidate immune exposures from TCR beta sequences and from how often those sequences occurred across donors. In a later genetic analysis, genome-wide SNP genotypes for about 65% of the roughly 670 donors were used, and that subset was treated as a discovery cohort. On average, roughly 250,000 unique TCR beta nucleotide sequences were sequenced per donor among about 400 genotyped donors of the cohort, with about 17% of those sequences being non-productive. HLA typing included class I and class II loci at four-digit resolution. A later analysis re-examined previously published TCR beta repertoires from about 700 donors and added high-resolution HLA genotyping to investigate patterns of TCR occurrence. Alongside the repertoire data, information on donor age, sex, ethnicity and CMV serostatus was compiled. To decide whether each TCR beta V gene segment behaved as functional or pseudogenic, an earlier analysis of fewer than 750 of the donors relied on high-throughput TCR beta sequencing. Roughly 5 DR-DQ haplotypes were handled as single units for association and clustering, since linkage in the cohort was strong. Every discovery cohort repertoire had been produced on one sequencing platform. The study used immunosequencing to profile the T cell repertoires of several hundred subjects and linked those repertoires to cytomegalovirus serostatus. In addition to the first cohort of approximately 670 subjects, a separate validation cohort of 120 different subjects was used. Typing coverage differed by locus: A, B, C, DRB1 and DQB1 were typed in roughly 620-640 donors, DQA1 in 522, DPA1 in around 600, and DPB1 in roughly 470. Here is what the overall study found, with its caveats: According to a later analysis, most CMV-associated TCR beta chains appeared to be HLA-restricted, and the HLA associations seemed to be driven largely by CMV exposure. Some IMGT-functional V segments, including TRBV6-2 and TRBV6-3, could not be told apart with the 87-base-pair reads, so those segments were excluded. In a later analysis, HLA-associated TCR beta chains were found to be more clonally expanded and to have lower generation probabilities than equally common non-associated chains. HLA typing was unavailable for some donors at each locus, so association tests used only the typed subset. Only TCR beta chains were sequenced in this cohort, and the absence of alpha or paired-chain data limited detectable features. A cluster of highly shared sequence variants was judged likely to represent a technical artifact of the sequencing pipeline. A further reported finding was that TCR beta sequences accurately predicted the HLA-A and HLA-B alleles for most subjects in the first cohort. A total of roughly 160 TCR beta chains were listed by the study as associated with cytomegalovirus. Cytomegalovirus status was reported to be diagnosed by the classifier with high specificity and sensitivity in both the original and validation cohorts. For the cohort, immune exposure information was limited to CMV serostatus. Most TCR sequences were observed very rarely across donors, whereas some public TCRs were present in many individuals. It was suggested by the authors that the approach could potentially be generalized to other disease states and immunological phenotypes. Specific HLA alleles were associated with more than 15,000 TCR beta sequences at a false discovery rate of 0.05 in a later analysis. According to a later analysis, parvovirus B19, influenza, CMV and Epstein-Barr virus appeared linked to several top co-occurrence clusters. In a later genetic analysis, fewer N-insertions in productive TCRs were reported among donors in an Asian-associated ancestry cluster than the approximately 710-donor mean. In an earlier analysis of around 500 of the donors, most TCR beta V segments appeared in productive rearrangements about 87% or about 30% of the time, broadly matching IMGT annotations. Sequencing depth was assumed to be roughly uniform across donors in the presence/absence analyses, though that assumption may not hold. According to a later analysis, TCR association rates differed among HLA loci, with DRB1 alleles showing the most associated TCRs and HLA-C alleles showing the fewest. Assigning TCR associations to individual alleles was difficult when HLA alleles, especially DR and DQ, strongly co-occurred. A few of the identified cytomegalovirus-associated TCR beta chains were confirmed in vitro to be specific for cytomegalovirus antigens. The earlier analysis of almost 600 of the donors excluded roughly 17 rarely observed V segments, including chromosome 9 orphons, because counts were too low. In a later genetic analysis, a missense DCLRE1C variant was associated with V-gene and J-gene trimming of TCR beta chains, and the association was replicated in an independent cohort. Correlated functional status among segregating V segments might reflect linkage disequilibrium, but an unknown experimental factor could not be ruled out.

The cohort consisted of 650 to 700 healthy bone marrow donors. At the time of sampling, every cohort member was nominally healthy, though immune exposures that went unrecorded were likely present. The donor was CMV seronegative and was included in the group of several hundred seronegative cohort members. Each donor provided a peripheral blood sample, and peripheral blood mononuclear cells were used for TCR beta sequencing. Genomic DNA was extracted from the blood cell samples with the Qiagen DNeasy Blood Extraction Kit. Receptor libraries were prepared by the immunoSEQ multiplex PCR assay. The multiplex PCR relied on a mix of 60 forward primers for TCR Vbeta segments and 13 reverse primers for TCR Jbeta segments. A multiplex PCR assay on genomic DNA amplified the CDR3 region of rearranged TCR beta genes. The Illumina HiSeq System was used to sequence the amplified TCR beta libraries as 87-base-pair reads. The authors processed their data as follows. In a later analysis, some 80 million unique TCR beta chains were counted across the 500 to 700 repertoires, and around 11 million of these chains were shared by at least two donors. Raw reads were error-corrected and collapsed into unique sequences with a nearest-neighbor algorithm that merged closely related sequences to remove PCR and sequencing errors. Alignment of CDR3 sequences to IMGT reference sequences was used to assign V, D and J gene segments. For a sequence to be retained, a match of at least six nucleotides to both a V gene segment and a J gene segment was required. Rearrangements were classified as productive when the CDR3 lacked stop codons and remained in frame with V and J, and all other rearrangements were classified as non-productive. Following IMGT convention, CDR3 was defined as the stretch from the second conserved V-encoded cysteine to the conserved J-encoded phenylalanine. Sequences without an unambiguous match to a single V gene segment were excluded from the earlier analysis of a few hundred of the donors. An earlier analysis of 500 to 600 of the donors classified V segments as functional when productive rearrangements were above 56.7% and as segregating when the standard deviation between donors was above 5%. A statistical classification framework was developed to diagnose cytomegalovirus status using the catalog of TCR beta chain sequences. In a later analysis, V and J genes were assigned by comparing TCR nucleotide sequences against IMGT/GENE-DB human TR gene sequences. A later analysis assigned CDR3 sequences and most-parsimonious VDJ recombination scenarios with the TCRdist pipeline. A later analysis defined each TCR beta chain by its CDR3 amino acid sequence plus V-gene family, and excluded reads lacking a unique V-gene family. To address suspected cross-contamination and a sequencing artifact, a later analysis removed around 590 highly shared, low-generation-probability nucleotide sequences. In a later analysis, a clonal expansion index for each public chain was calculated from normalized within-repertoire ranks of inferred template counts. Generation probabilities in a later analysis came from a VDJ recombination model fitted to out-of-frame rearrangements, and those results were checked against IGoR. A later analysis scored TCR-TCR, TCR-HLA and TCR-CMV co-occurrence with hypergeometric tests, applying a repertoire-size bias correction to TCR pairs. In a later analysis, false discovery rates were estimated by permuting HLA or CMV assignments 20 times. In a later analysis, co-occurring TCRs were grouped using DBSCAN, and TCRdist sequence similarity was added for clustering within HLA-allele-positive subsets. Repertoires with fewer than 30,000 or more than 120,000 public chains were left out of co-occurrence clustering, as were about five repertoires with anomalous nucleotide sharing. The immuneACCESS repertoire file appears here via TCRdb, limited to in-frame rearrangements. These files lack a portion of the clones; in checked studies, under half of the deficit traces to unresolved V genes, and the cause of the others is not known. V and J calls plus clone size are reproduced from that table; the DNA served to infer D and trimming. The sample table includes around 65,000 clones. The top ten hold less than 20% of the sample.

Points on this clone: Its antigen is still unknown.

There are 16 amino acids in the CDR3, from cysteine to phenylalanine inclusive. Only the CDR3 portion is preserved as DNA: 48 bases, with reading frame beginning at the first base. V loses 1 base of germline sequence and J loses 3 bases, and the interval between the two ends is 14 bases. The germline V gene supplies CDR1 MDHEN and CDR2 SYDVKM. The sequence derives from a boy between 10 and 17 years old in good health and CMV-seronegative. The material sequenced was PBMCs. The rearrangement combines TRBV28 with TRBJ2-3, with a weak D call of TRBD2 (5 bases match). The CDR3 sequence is CASSLSTIRLTDTQYF. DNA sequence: TGTGCCAGCAGTTTATCGACTATCCGGTTAACAGATACGCAGTATTTT.